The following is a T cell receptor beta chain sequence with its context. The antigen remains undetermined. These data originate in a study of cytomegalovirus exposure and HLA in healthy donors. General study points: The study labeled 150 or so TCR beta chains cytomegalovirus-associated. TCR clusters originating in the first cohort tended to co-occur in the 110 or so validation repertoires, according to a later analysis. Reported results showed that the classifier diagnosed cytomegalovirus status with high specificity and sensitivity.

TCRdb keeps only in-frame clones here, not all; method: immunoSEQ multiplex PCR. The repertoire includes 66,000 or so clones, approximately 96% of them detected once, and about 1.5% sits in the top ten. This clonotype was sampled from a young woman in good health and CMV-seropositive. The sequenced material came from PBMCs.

The CDR3 nucleotides are TGTGCCAGCAGCGGATACTTGGACTCCACAGATACGCAGTATTTT. Translation gives CASSGYLDSTDTQYF. The chain has TRBV9 and TRBJ2-3; possible D gene TRBD2, 5 bases. Germline-derived CDR1 and CDR2 are SGDLS and YYNGEE. There are 15 residues in the CDR3. Trimming removed 3 bases from V and 2 bases from J, with 13 bases in between.